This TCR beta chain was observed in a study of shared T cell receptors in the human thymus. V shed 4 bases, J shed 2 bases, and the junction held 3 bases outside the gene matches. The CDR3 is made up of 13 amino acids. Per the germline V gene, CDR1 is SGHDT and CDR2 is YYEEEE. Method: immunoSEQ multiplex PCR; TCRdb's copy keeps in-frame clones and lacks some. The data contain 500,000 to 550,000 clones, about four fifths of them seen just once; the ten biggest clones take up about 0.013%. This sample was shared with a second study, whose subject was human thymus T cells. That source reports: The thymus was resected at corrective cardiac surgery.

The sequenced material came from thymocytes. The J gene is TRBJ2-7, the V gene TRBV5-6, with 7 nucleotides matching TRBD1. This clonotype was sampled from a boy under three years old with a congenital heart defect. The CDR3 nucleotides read TGTGCCAGCAGCCCGCAGGGGGCCTACGAGCAGTACTTC. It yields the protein CASSPQGAYEQYF.